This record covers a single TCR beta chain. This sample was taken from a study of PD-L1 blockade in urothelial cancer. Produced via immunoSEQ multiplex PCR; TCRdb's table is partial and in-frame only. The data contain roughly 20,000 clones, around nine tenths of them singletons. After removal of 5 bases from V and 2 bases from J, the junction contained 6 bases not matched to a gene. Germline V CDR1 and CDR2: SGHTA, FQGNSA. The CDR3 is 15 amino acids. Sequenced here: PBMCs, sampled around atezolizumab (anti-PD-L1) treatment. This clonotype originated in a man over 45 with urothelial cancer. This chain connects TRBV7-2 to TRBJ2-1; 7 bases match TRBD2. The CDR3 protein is CASSRTSVTYNEQFF. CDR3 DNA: TGTGCCAGCAGCCGTACTAGCGTAACCTACAATGAGCAGTTCTTC.